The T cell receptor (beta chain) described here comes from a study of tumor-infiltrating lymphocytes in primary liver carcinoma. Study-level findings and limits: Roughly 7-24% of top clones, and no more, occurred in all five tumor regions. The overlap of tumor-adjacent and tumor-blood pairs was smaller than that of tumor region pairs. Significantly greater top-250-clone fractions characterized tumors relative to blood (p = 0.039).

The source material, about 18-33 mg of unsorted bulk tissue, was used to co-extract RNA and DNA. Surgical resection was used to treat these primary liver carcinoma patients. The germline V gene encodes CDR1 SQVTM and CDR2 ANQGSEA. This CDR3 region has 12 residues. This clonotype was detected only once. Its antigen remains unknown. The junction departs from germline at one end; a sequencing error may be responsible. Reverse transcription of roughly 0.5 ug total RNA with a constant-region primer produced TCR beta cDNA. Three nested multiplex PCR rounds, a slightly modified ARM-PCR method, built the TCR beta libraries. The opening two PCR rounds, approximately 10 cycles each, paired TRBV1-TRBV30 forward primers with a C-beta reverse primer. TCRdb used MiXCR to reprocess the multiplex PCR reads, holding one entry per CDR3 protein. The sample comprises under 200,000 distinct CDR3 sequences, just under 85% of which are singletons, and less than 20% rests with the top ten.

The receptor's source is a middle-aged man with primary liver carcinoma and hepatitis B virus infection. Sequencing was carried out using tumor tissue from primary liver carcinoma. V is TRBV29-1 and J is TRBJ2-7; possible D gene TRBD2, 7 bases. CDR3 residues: CSPKGGTYERYF. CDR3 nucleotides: TGCAGCCCCAAGGGGGGGACCTACGAGCGGTACTTC.